This passage covers 27 T cell receptor beta chains from one sample sequenced in a study of cytomegalovirus exposure and HLA in healthy donors. PCR involved 60 Vbeta and 13 Jbeta primers. The data were produced by immunoSEQ multiplex PCR, yet TCRdb's version contains in-frame clones alone and is incomplete. The table records roughly 150,000 clones, approximately 85% of them present only once. Sequenced: PBMCs. These receptors were collected from a woman aged 18-29 years in good health and CMV-seronegative.

The genes are TRBV10-3 and TRBJ1-4, with TRBD1 as a possible D gene (5 bases). The CDR3 covers 15 residues. CDR1 and CDR2 (germline): ENHRY, SYGVKD. The germline V and J ends were trimmed by 1 base and 5 bases, with 11 bases remaining between them. CDR3 residues: CAISEWRGRNEKLFF. In DNA, the CDR3 is TGTGCCATCAGTGAGTGGAGGGGTAGGAATGAAAAACTGTTTTTT.

About this clone itself: A read error is likely, as this CDR3 ends without the conserved phenylalanine or tryptophan. The DNA is left out, because the CDR3 cannot be placed on it with certainty; the CDR3 is given as TCRdb lists it. The CDR3 region is CASSSGQGLLI. The gene calls are TRBV7-9 and TRBJ2-7; the D call in the table, TRBD1, was not verified against the DNA. Germline V gene sequence: CDR1 SEHNR, CDR2 FQNEAQ (reference sequence). The CDR3 spans 11 residues, counting both ends.

This rearrangement joins TRBV30 to TRBJ2-3; 10 nucleotides align to TRBD2. The CDR3 is made up of 12 amino acids. CDR1 GTSNPN and CDR2 SVGIG come from the germline V gene (reference sequence). The CDR3 DNA reads as TGTGGGTGTAGCGGGGGGTCAGATACGCAGTATTTT. This sequence encodes CGCSGGSDTQYF.

The rearrangement uses TRBV5-6 and TRBJ2-5; TRBD2 aligns across 8 bases. CDR1 and CDR2 (germline): SGHDT, YYEEEE. The CDR3 has 16 residues. V was clipped by 3 bases and J by 5 bases; unmatched bases: 12. CDR3 nucleotide sequence: TGTGCCAGCAGCTGGACTTCGGGAGGGCCGGAGGAGACCCAGTACTTC. It translates to CASSWTSGGPEETQYF.

The chain has TRBV30 and TRBJ2-1; 16 bases align to TRBD2. CDR1 is GTSNPN, CDR2 SVGIG, per germline (reference sequence). The CDR3 totals 17 residues. Germline trimming cut 5 bases from V and 7 bases from J; bases unmatched to any gene: 11. This chain's CDR3 is CAWLPGLAGGKWNEQFF. CDR3 DNA: TGTGCCTGGCTACCGGGACTAGCGGGAGGGAAATGGAATGAGCAGTTCTTC. Variable domain in full (rest from reference TRBV30 and TRBJ2-1): SQTIHQWPATLVQPVGSPLSLECTVEGTSNPNLYWYRQAAGRGLQLLFYSVGIGQISSEVPQNLSASRPQDRQFILSSKKLLLSDSGFYLCAWLPGLAGGKWNEQFFGPGTRLTVL.

The gene calls are TRBV27 and TRBJ2-1; D might be TRBD2 (6 bases). Germline CDR1 and CDR2: MNHEY and SMNVEV (reference sequence). The CDR3 extends over 13 amino acids. Trimming removed 6 bases from V and 5 bases from J, with 11 bases in between. DNA for the CDR3: TGTGCCAGCAGAATTAGGAGGGACAATGAGCAGTTCTTC. It specifies CASRIRRDNEQFF.

The table lists this clone with a few counts. The chain has TRBV11-3 and TRBJ2-2, with 9 bases lining up with TRBD1. CDR1 and CDR2 from the germline V gene are SGHNT and YENEEA. The CDR3 length is 14 residues. Trimming at V came to 3 bases and at J to 7 bases, leaving 3 bases not matched to a gene. The CDR3 reads CASSFRQGDGELFF. The DNA of the CDR3 is TGTGCCAGCAGCTTCAGACAGGGGGACGGGGAGCTGTTTTTT.

Only one count was recorded for this clone. The chain uses TRBV7-9 and TRBJ2-5; 7 positions agree with TRBD1. Germline values: CDR1 SEHNR, CDR2 FQNEAQ (reference sequence). The length of the CDR3 is 16 residues. The V gene end was trimmed by 1 base and the J gene end by 5 bases; junction bases not matched to a gene: 10. CDR3 DNA: TGTGCCAGCAGCTTAGGCCTTACAGGGGAATCGGAGACCCAGTACTTC. Translated, it gives CASSLGLTGESETQYF.

The J gene is TRBJ2-7, the V gene TRBV7-2; no definite D call. The length of the CDR3 is 13 residues. The germline gives CDR1 SGHTA, CDR2 FQGNSA. Trimming shortened V by 3 bases and J by 3 bases, and 9 bases separated the two germline ends. In DNA, the CDR3 is TGTGCCAGCAGCTTCCGCTCGGGCTACGAGCAGTACTTC. The encoded protein is CASSFRSGYEQYF.

J is TRBJ2-5 and V is TRBV28; tentatively, D is TRBD2 (5 bases). Germline-derived CDR1 and CDR2 are MDHEN and SYDVKM. The CDR3 is 15 residues long. V dropped 2 bases and J dropped 2 bases, with 12 bases sitting between them. The CDR3 is CASSLEGEKQETQYF. CDR3 coding DNA: TGTGCCAGCAGTTTAGAGGGTGAGAAACAAGAGACCCAGTACTTC.

The CDR3 DNA reads as TGCGCCAGCAGGACTACTAGCGGTGCCTACGAGCAGTACTTC. It codes for CASRTTSGAYEQYF. The chain joins TRBV5-1 to TRBJ2-7, with 8 bases that match TRBD2. Trimming took 5 bases from V and 2 from J; bases not matched to a gene: 6. CDR1 SGHRS and CDR2 YFSETQ come from the germline V gene. The CDR3 runs 14 residues.

The chain is built from TRBV4-2 and TRBJ2-5, with 8 bases fitting TRBD2. The germline CDR1 and CDR2 sequences are LGHNA and YNFKEQ. The CDR3 is made up of 18 amino acids. With V trimmed by 0 bases and J by 4 bases, 13 bases remained unmatched. The CDR3 region has the DNA TGTGCCAGCAGCCAAGAAGTAGCGGGGTATAGCGTAGGAGAGACCCAGTACTTC. Encoded protein: CASSQEVAGYSVGETQYF.

The rearrangement joins TRBV28 to TRBJ2-7, with D perhaps matching TRBD1 (6 bases). The V and J ends lost 5 bases and 4 bases respectively, with 15 bases between them. The germline CDR1 and CDR2 sequences are MDHEN and SYDVKM. The CDR3 sequence is 14 residues long. DNA of the CDR3: TGTGCCAGCAGTGTACAGGGTCCCGTGTACGAGCAGTACTTC. This translates into CASSVQGPVYEQYF.

CDR3 protein: CASSQDPYESYEQYF. CDR3 bases: TGTGCCAGCAGCCAAGACCCATATGAGAGCTACGAGCAGTACTTC. V is TRBV4-2 and J is TRBJ2-7; D remains unclear. Trimming left V 0 bases short and J 3 bases short, with 12 bases between. Per germline, CDR1 LGHNA and CDR2 YNFKEQ. The CDR3 extends over 15 amino acids.

V gene TRBV9 combines with J gene TRBJ2-1; 10 bases align to TRBD2. Trimming took 3 bases from V and 8 from J; bases not matched to a gene: 5. Germline V lookup: CDR1 SGDLS, CDR2 YYNGEE. This CDR3 comprises 14 residues. The CDR3 DNA reads TGTGCCAGCAGCGCCTCTAGCGGGGGTCATGAGCAGTTCTTC. Encoded protein: CASSASSGGHEQFF.

The chain links TRBV7-2 to TRBJ2-7; D remains ambiguous. CDR3 length: 15 amino acids. Deletions cut 4 bases from V and 7 bases from J, with 20 bases between. Germline V gene lookup returns CDR1 SGHTA and CDR2 FQGNSA. Here the CDR3 reads CASSSRLPTTGEQYF. The CDR3 DNA is TGTGCCAGCAGCTCCCGACTTCCGACCACTGGGGAGCAGTACTTC.

This clone was seen a handful of times. The chain is built from TRBV5-6 and TRBJ1-5; 9 bases map to TRBD1. V shed 2 bases, J shed 7 bases, and the junction held 7 bases outside the gene matches. Germline V gene lookup returns CDR1 SGHDT and CDR2 YYEEEE. The CDR3 extends over 15 amino acids. In DNA, the CDR3 is TGTGCCAGCAGCTTAACCGGGACAGGGCGGCAGCCCCAGCATTTT. Translated, it gives CASSLTGTGRQPQHF.

V usage is TRBV28 and J usage is TRBJ1-1; no clear D. CDR3 length: 14 residues. Germline V gene lookup returns CDR1 MDHEN and CDR2 SYDVKM. The V gene lost 6 bases and the J gene lost 5 bases, with 16 bases spanning the gap. The CDR3 bases are TGTGCCAGCAGGACTTATAACGGCGGAACTGAAGCTTTCTTT. Encoded protein: CASRTYNGGTEAFF.

This clone was detected only once. The chain carries TRBV5-1 and TRBJ2-3; 8 nucleotides match TRBD2. The CDR3 is 17 residues long. V was pared by 2 bases and J by 5 bases, with 13 bases of the junction left unmatched. The germline gives CDR1 SGHRS, CDR2 YFSETQ. CDR3 coding DNA: TGCGCCAGCAGCTTCTCGAGCGGGAGCGGTAAAGTAGATACGCAGTATTTT. Translated: CASSFSSGSGKVDTQYF.

The chain uses TRBV27 and TRBJ2-7; D is perhaps TRBD1 (6 bases). Per germline, CDR1 MNHEY and CDR2 SMNVEV (reference sequence). The CDR3 sequence is 14 residues long. V lost 5 bases to trimming and J lost 4 bases, with 15 bases between them. The CDR3 DNA is TGTGCCAGCAGTAGGTCAGGGGCACAATACGAGCAGTACTTC. Its translation: CASSRSGAQYEQYF.

The sample holds one count of this clone. The chain couples TRBV10-3 to TRBJ2-5; 7 bases line up with TRBD2. The J call may be faulty, since TRBJ2-7 better matches the DNA end. The CDR3 sequence is 14 residues long. Germline loops: CDR1 ENHRY, CDR2 SYGVKD. The CDR3 region is CATYKPGGSYEQYF. CDR3 coding DNA: TGTGCCACTTATAAACCGGGGGGCTCCTACGAGCAGTACTTC.

The chain recombines TRBV10-3 with TRBJ1-2, with D hard to call. The germline gives CDR1 ENHRY, CDR2 SYGVKD. The ends were cut back, 4 bases at V and 4 bases at J, with 19 bases in the middle. The CDR3 length is 16 residues. In nucleotides, the CDR3 is TGTGCCATCAGTGTCCCCCCCGGGAAAACTCCCTATGGCTACACCTTC. As protein: CAISVPPGKTPYGYTF.

The V and J genes are TRBV10-3 and TRBJ2-1; 9 positions agree with TRBD2. Germline CDR1 and CDR2: ENHRY and SYGVKD. This CDR3 is 12 amino acids long. Trimming removed 8 bases from V and 7 bases from J; junction bases left unmatched: 3. CDR3: CAIGTSRNEQFF. Here the CDR3 DNA reads TGTGCCATCGGGACTAGCCGAAATGAGCAGTTCTTC.

The chain joins TRBV10-1 to TRBJ2-1; TRBD1 agrees at 11 bases. The CDR3 has 16 residues. The V and J ends lost 5 bases and 0 bases, in that order; junction bases with no gene match: 3. CDR1 WNHNN and CDR2 SYGVQD come from the germline V gene (reference sequence). The CDR3 loop is CASSLGQGASYNEQFF. Written as DNA, the CDR3 is TGCGCCAGCAGTCTAGGACAGGGGGCCTCCTACAATGAGCAGTTCTTC.

V is TRBV4-2 and J is TRBJ2-1; 7 bases are shared with TRBD2. V gave up 0 bases and J gave up 0 bases; unmatched junction bases: 5. Per germline, CDR1 LGHNA and CDR2 YNFKEQ. CDR3 length: 17 residues. Here the CDR3 reads CASSQESGRISYNEQFF. The CDR3 DNA follows: TGTGCCAGCAGCCAAGAATCCGGGAGGATCTCCTACAATGAGCAGTTCTTC.

The chain recombines TRBV5-5 with TRBJ1-3, with 7 bases that match TRBD1. The junction had 5 bases not matched to a gene; V was cut back by 4 bases and J by 4 bases. The length of the CDR3 is 14 residues. Germline lookup yields CDR1 SGHKS and CDR2 YYEKEE (reference sequence). CDR3 region: CASSATGFGNTIYF. CDR3 in DNA: TGTGCCAGCAGCGCGACAGGGTTCGGAAACACCATATATTTT. The full variable domain, completed using reference TRBV5-5 and TRBJ1-3, is DAGVTQSPTHLIKTRGQQVTLRCSPISGHKSVSWYQQVLGQGPQFIFQYYEKEERGRGNFPDRFSARQFPNYSSELNVNALLLGDSALYLCASSATGFGNTIYFGEGSWLTVV.

This sequence joins TRBV28 and TRBJ2-5; 9 positions match TRBD1. The length of the CDR3 is 14 residues. J gave up 7 bases and V 2 bases, and 5 bases lay outside the gene matches. Germline V lookup: CDR1 MDHEN, CDR2 SYDVKM. CDR3 protein: CASSLGGQGGTQYF. The CDR3 region has the DNA TGTGCCAGCAGTTTAGGGGGACAGGGTGGGACCCAGTACTTC.